The clone carrying this T cell receptor (beta chain) was seen more than once but under ten times. Its antigen is undetermined. These data come from a study of PD-1 blockade in classical Hodgkin lymphoma. TCRdb's copy holds only in-frame clones and misses some; the assay was immunoSEQ multiplex PCR. Of 8,500 to 14,000 clones in the sample, roughly 76% are singletons; the top ten hold roughly 10%. No patient escaped relapse after autologous stem cell transplantation, and brentuximab vedotin exposure varied. Under best response, outcomes were complete response, partial response or progressive disease. The study, taken as a whole, reports: While CD8+ TCR diversity did not rise significantly by C4D1, CD4+ TCR diversity did.

This sequence originates from a human donor with classical Hodgkin lymphoma. The source was peripheral blood mononuclear cells (PBMCs), collected at baseline.

The DNA for the CDR3 is TGTGCCAGCAGCAAAGCAGGGGATGATGGCTACACCTTC. Residues: CASSKAGDDGYTF. The rearrangement uses TRBV21-1 and TRBJ1-2; TRBD1, the D gene given by the table, was not confirmed from the DNA. TRBV21-1 is a pseudogene locus. The CDR3 has 13 residues.